Listed here are 23 T cell receptor beta chains from one sample, sequenced in a study of control samples from healthy donors and cancer patients. Repertoires were generated with immunoSEQ multiplex PCR, while TCRdb's copy carries only in-frame clones and drops some. The sample lists over 200,000 clones, over 70% occurring once. The source material was PBMCs. These receptors were collected from a woman aged 55-75 years with lung cancer.

J is TRBJ1-3 and V is TRBV2; tentatively, D is TRBD1 (6 bases). The CDR3 extends over 14 amino acids. Germline V lookup: CDR1 SNHLY, CDR2 FYNNEI. V shed 6 bases and J shed 1 base, with 10 bases lying between them. The chain's CDR3 is CASRADSSGNTIYF. As DNA, the CDR3 is TGTGCCAGCAGGGCGGACAGTTCTGGAAACACCATATATTTT.

On this clone: In the same sample, other DNA sequences code for this CDR3. The chain recombines TRBV2 with TRBJ2-3; D is unresolved. Germline V CDR1 and CDR2: SNHLY, FYNNEI. This CDR3 comprises 12 residues. V lost 6 bases to trimming and J lost 6 bases, with 10 bases between them. This CDR3 reads CASRSSGDTQYF. The CDR3 DNA reads TGTGCCAGCAGGTCGTCCGGCGATACGCAGTATTTT.

The rearrangement links TRBV19 to TRBJ2-5, with D hard to call. Germline values: CDR1 LNHDA, CDR2 SQIVND (reference sequence). Trimming cost V 5 bases and J 1 base, with 11 bases left between them. This CDR3 comprises 14 residues. The CDR3 nucleotides read TGTGCCAGTAGTCCAGGTACACTCCAAGAGACCCAGTACTTC. The encoded protein is CASSPGTLQETQYF.

The chain couples TRBV5-1 to TRBJ1-1; D not certain. The CDR3 extends over 17 amino acids. Germline V gene data show CDR1 as SGHRS and CDR2 as YFSETQ. V was shortened by 0 bases and J by 1 base, with 16 bases between the two germline ends. CDR3 bases: TGCGCCAGCAGCTTGGAGAAGGGTGCCAGACCGAACACTGAAGCTTTCTTT. This sequence encodes CASSLEKGARPNTEAFF. Using reference TRBV5-1 and TRBJ1-1 for the parts outside the CDR3, the full variable domain is KAGVTQTPRYLIKTRGQQVTLSCSPISGHRSVSWYQQTPGQGLQFLFEYFSETQRNKGNFPGRFSGRQFSNSRSEMNVSTLELGDSALYLCASSLEKGARPNTEAFFGQGTRLTVV.

The rearrangement links TRBV27 to TRBJ2-7; 7 nucleotides line up with TRBD1. Losses at the gene ends were 4 bases for V and 2 bases for J; bases not matched to a gene: 5. CDR3 length equals 14 residues. Germline V lookup: CDR1 MNHEY, CDR2 SMNVEV (reference sequence). In DNA, the CDR3 is TGTGCCAGCAGTTCCTACGGACAGGCCTACGAGCAGTACTTC. It yields the protein CASSSYGQAYEQYF.

Worth noting for this clone: This sample includes further DNA sequences coding for the same CDR3. The chain recombines TRBV28 with TRBJ1-2; D unresolved. The germline V gene has CDR1 MDHEN and CDR2 SYDVKM. Trimming pared 3 bases from V and 2 bases from J, leaving 4 bases between. CDR3 length equals 12 residues. CDR3 nucleotides: TGTGCCAGCAGTTTGGGCAACTATGGCTACACCTTC. Residues: CASSLGNYGYTF.

The V and J genes are TRBV15 and TRBJ2-3; 7 bases map to TRBD2. J gave up 1 base and V 11 bases, and 6 bases lay outside the gene matches. Germline V gene lookup returns CDR1 LNHNV and CDR2 YYDKDF (reference sequence). This CDR3 spans 13 amino acids. This chain's CDR3 is CAVKRGGTDTQYF. CDR3 in DNA: TGTGCCGTTAAGCGGGGTGGCACAGATACGCAGTATTTT. The full variable domain, with the rest looked up from reference TRBV15 and TRBJ2-3, is DAMVIQNPRYQVTQFGKPVTLSCSQTLNHNVMYWYQQKSSQAPKLLFHYYDKDFNNEADTPDNFQSRRPNTSFCFLDIRSPGLGDTAMYLCAVKRGGTDTQYFGPGTRLTVL.

The rearrangement links TRBV5-1 to TRBJ2-1, with 7 bases fitting TRBD1. Germline CDR1 reads SGHRS; CDR2 reads YFSETQ. This CDR3 region has 13 residues. Trimming removed 4 bases from V and 6 bases from J; junction bases left unmatched: 4. The CDR3 is CASSRGQRNEQFF. As DNA, the CDR3 is TGCGCCAGCAGCCGGGGACAGCGCAATGAGCAGTTCTTC.

To note about this clone: Other DNA sequences in the same sample also yield this CDR3. V is TRBV28 and J is TRBJ2-7, with 7 bases matching TRBD2. The trim removed 3 bases at V and 2 bases at J, leaving 10 bases unmatched. This CDR3 spans 16 amino acids. CDR1 is MDHEN and CDR2 is SYDVKM in the germline V gene. The CDR3 bases are TGTGCCAGCAGTTTTGATCTCCGGGGGACTACCTACGAGCAGTACTTC. Encoded protein: CASSFDLRGTTYEQYF.

The rearrangement links TRBV7-3 to TRBJ2-2, with 7 bases that match TRBD2. CDR1 SGHTA and CDR2 FQGTGA come from the germline V gene. The CDR3 loop spans 15 amino acids. J gave up 5 bases and V 5 bases, and 8 bases lay outside the gene matches. The CDR3 protein is CASSPVAGDTGELFF. The CDR3 bases are TGTGCCAGCAGCCCTGTAGCGGGTGATACCGGGGAGCTGTTTTTT.

The chain joins TRBV13 to TRBJ1-2, with D tentatively TRBD1 (6 bases). CDR1 is PRHDT, CDR2 FYEKMQ, per germline (reference sequence). The ends were cut back, 3 bases at V and 5 bases at J, with 22 bases in the middle. CDR3 length: 17 amino acids. Written as DNA, the CDR3 is TGTGCCAGCAGCTTCCCTACCTCCGGACAGCATTCTTATGGCTACACCTTC. Protein product: CASSFPTSGQHSYGYTF. Together with reference TRBV13 and TRBJ1-2, the CDR3 gives the full variable domain: AAGVIQSPRHLIKEKRETATLKCYPIPRHDTVYWYQQGPGQDPQFLISFYEKMQSDKGSIPDRFSAQQFSDYHSELNMSSLELGDSALYFCASSFPTSGQHSYGYTFGSGTRLTVV.

This clone appeared a few times. The V gene is TRBV12-3 or TRBV12-4, the J gene TRBJ2-2; D uncertain. The CDR3 length is 13 residues. The ends were cut back, 5 bases at V and 4 bases at J, with 8 bases in the middle. The DNA for the CDR3 is TGTGCCAGCAGTCCAACCCTCACCGGGGAGCTGTTTTTT. This sequence encodes CASSPTLTGELFF.

Remarks on this clone: At one end the junction does not follow the germline gene, possibly because of a read error. The chain employs TRBV3-1 (or the pseudogene TRBV3-2) and TRBJ1-1; D remains ambiguous. CDR1 and CDR2 from the germline V gene are LGHDT and YNNKEL (reference sequence). This CDR3 has 14 residues. CDR3 bases: TGTGCCAGCAGCCAATGGAATGAGAACACTGAAGCTCTCTTT. It encodes CASSQWNENTEALF.

This rearrangement joins TRBV20-1 to TRBJ1-4; D unresolved. The CDR3 extends over 11 amino acids. Trimming shortened V by 1 base and J by 9 bases, and 6 bases separated the two germline ends. Germline loops: CDR1 DFQATT, CDR2 SNEGSKA (reference sequence). The CDR3 region has the DNA TGCAGTGCTAGAGCGGACCAAAAACTGTTTTTT. It is translated as CSARADQKLFF.

The chain is built from TRBV4-1 and TRBJ1-3; 8 bases are a match to TRBD1. Germline V CDR1 and CDR2: MGHRA, YSYEKL. Trimming cost V 4 bases and J 7 bases; bases outside gene matches: 6. There are 14 residues in the CDR3. This chain's CDR3 is CASSLFPGGNTIYF. The CDR3 DNA is TGCGCCAGCAGCCTCTTTCCAGGGGGCAACACCATATATTTT.

The chain links TRBV19 to TRBJ2-2; 8 positions agree with TRBD1. Looked up from germline, CDR1 is LNHDA and CDR2 is SQIVND (reference sequence). The CDR3 loop spans 13 amino acids. V dropped 8 bases and J dropped 8; count of bases not matched to a gene: 7. In nucleotides, the CDR3 is TGTGCCAGTTCACAGGACAGGGCTGGGGAGCTGTTTTTT. Protein product: CASSQDRAGELFF.

V and J are TRBV5-1 and TRBJ1-6; the D is unclear. Trimming took off 3 bases at V and 7 bases at J, with 5 bases between the two ends. This CDR3 has 12 residues. Looked up from germline, CDR1 is SGHRS and CDR2 is YFSETQ. The CDR3 loop is CASSYINSPLHF. The CDR3 coding sequence is TGCGCCAGCAGCTACATCAATTCACCCCTCCACTTT. The full variable domain, its missing parts supplied by reference TRBV5-1 and TRBJ1-6, is KAGVTQTPRYLIKTRGQQVTLSCSPISGHRSVSWYQQTPGQGLQFLFEYFSETQRNKGNFPGRFSGRQFSNSRSEMNVSTLELGDSALYLCASSYINSPLHFGNGTRLTVT.

This chain links TRBV11-3 with TRBJ2-1, with D uncertain. Germline assignment: CDR1 SGHNT and CDR2 YENEEA. The V end lost 1 base, the J end lost 5 bases, and 15 bases lay between the germline ends. The CDR3 consists of 16 residues. The CDR3 reads CASSLALGSRNNEQFF. For the CDR3, the DNA is TGTGCCAGCAGCTTAGCCCTGGGTAGCAGAAACAATGAGCAGTTCTTC. The full variable domain, completed using reference TRBV11-3 and TRBJ2-1, is EAGVVQSPRYKIIEKKQPVAFWCNPISGHNTLYWYLQNLGQGPELLIRYENEEAVDDSQLPKDRFSAERLKGVDSTLKIQPAELGDSAVYLCASSLALGSRNNEQFFGPGTRLTVL.

The gene calls are TRBV5-1 and TRBJ2-3, with a weak D call TRBD1 (7 bases). Germline lookup yields CDR1 SGHRS and CDR2 YFSETQ. The germline V and J ends were trimmed by 4 bases and 0 bases, with 15 bases remaining between them. This CDR3 is 16 amino acids long. The chain's CDR3 is CASSREQGTSTDTQYF. CDR3 nucleotide sequence: TGCGCCAGCAGCAGAGAACAGGGGACTAGCACAGATACGCAGTATTTT.

V usage is TRBV5-1 and J usage is TRBJ1-2; 8 bases fit TRBD1. Germline loops: CDR1 SGHRS, CDR2 YFSETQ. This CDR3 has 14 amino acids. V shed 3 bases and J 4 bases; nucleotides not matched to a gene: 5. CDR3 sequence reads: CASSSSQGVYGYTF. In nucleotides, the CDR3 is TGCGCCAGCAGCTCTTCACAGGGGGTCTATGGCTACACCTTC.

The chain carries TRBV19 and TRBJ1-1, with D hard to call. V was shortened by 5 bases and J by 5 bases, with 12 bases between the two germline ends. The CDR3 contains 13 residues. Looked up from germline, CDR1 is LNHDA and CDR2 is SQIVND (reference sequence). CDR3 sequence (DNA): TGTGCCAGTAGTGCCGGGGTCGGGACTGAAGCTTTCTTT. Translating it yields CASSAGVGTEAFF.

The V call is TRBV5-1, the J call TRBJ2-1; 7 nucleotides line up with TRBD1. Per germline, CDR1 SGHRS and CDR2 YFSETQ. V lost 6 bases to trimming and J lost 1 base; unmatched junction nucleotides: 10. The CDR3 is made up of 16 amino acids. CDR3 in DNA: TGCGCCAGCAACCGCCTAGGGGGCGGTTCCTACAATGAGCAGTTCTTC. It specifies CASNRLGGGSYNEQFF.

This clone has just one count. The V gene is TRBV3-1 (or the pseudogene TRBV3-2), the J gene TRBJ2-7; TRBD2 matches 13 bases. Germline trimming cut 1 base from V and 7 bases from J; bases unmatched to any gene: 7. The germline V gene has CDR1 LGHDT and CDR2 YNNKEL (reference sequence). CDR3 length equals 16 residues. CDR3 in DNA: TGTGCCAGCAGCCAAGCTGGACTAGCGGGGGCATATGAGCAGTACTTC. Translating gives CASSQAGLAGAYEQYF.